This TCR beta chain was identified during a study of T cells in Graves' hyperthyroidism and ophthalmopathy. Patients were aged 18 to 65, had disease duration under 2 months, and had newly diagnosed hyperthyroidism. Exclusion of a patient resulted from uncontrolled infection, other autoimmune disease, pregnancy or lactation. This clonotype was recorded a few times. Researchers amplified the TCR beta CDR3 regions from RNA transcripts. The TCR CDR3 was amplified in a first-round RT-PCR using the HTBI primer set. TCRdb used MiXCR to reprocess the multiplex PCR reads, holding one entry per CDR3 protein. The sample shows around 760,000 distinct CDR3 sequences, roughly a third of them seen only once. Germline CDR1 and CDR2: SGHDT and YYEEEE. The CDR3 length is 16 residues. Between the trimmed V and J ends, which lost 2 bases and 5 bases, there was a span of 19 bases.

Sequenced input: blood. The genes are TRBV5-6 and TRBJ1-2; a weak D match, TRBD1 (5 bases). The TCR sequence derives from a woman in her thirties or forties with Graves' hyperthyroidism. The CDR3 DNA sequence: TGTGCCAGCAGCTTAAAGGGCGGCGGGACCATATATGGCTACACCTTC. Translated, it gives CASSLKGGGTIYGYTF.